This T cell receptor (beta chain) was profiled in a study of T-cell reconstitution after alpha-beta-depleted transplantation in children. General study findings and limits: From newly produced T cells came most of the T-cell counts and diversity one year after transplant. About two months after transplant, alpha-beta T cells reportedly came from several hundred expanded graft clones. Surviving recipient cells, namely T cells and thymic progenitors, were the source of high day-60 TCRbeta diversity in some patients.

The germline gives CDR1 MNHEY, CDR2 SMNVEV (reference sequence). Trimming pared 2 bases from V and 5 bases from J, leaving 9 bases between. The CDR3 is made up of 13 amino acids. Of note for this clonotype: Its target is unknown.

The authors prepared the TCRbeta library with unique molecular identifiers. TCRdb reanalysed the PCR reads using MiXCR and keeps one entry per CDR3 protein. The top ten hold roughly 5% of the sample, which has 780,000 or so distinct CDR3 sequences, about 15% seen once. The starting material was PBMCs, mostly from graft donor cells, obtained 360 days after TCRalphabeta/CD19-depleted stem cell transplant. This clonotype originated in a male patient under 18 who had a stem cell transplant for acute lymphoblastic leukemia, so the T cells may come from the graft donor. This chain joins TRBV27 and TRBJ1-1; D is uncertain. CDR3 DNA sequence: TGTGCCAGCAGTTTAGACCCTAGAACTGAAGCTTTCTTT. This translates into CASSLDPRTEAFF.